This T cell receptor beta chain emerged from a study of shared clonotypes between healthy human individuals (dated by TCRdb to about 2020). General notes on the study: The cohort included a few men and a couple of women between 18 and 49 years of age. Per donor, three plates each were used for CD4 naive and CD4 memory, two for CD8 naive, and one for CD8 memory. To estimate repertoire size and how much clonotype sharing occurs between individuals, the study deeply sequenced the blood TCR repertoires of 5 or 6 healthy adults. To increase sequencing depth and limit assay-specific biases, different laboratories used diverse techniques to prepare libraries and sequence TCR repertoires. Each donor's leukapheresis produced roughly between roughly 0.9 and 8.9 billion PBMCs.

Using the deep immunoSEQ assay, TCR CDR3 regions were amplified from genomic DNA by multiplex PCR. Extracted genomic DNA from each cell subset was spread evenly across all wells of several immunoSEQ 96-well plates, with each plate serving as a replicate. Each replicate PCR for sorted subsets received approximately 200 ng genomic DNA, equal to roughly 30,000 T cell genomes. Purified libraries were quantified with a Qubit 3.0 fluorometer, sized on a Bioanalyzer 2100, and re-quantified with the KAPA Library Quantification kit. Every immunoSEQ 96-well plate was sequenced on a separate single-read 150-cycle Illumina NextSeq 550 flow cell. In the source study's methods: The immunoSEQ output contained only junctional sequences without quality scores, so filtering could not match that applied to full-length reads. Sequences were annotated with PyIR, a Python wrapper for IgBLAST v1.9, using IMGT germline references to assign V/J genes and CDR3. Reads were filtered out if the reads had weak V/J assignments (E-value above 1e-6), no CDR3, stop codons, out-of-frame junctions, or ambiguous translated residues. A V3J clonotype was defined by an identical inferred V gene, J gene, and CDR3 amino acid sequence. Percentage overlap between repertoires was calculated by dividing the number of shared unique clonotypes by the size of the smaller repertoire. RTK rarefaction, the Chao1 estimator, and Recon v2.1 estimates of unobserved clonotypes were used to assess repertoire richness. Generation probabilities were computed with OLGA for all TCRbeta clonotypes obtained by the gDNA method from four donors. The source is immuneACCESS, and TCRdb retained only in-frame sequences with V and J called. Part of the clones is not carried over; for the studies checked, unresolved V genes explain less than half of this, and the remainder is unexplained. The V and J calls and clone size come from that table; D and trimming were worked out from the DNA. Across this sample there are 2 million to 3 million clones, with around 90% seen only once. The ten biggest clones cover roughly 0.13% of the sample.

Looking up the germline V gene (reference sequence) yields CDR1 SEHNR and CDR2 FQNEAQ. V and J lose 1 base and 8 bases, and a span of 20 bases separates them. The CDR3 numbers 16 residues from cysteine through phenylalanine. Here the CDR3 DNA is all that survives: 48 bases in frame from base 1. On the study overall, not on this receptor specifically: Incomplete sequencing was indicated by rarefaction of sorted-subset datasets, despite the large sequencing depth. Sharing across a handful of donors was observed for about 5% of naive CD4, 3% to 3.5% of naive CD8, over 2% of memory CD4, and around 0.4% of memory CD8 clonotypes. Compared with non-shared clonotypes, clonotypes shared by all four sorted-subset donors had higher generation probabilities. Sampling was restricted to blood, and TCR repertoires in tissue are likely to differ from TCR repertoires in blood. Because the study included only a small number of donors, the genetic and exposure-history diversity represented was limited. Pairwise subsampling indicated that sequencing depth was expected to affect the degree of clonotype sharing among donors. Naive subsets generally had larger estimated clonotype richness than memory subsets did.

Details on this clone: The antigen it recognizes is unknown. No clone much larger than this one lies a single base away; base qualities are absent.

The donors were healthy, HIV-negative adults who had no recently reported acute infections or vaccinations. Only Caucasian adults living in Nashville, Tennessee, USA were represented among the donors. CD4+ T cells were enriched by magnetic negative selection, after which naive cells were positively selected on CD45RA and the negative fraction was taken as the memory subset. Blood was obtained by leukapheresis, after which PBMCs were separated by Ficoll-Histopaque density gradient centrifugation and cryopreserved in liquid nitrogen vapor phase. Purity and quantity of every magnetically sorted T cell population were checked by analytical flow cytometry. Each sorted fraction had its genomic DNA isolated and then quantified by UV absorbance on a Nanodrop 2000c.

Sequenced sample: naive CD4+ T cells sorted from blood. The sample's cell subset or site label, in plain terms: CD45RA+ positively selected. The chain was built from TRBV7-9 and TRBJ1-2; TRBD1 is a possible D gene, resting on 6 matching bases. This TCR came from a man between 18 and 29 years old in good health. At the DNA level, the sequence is TGTGCCAGCAGCTTAGGGGACAATACCGAACCGGGAGGCTACACCTTC. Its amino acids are CASSLGDNTEPGGYTF.